A single sample gave rise to the 5 T cell receptor beta chains below, sequenced in a study of T cell repertoires in cytomegalovirus infection. What these receptors recognize is not known. TCRdb fed the reads into MiXCR, producing one record per CDR3 protein. The sample consists of under 350,000 distinct CDR3 sequences, around 20% of them appearing once. The sequenced sample was cultured PBMCs, obtained from culture after CMV antigen stimulation. These receptors were obtained from a human donor in good health (CMV status not recorded). Some clones in this sample may be carry-over from other donors' samples.

This clonotype appeared many times. The chain recombines TRBV11-3 with TRBJ1-3, with no clear D. CDR1 and CDR2 (germline): SGHNT, YENEEA. The CDR3 runs 13 residues. Between the trimmed V and J ends, which lost 3 bases and 0 bases, there was a span of 3 bases. DNA for the CDR3: TGTGCCAGCAGCTTGGACTCTGGAAACACCATATATTTT. It codes for CASSLDSGNTIYF. Full variable domain (missing parts from reference TRBV11-3 and TRBJ1-3): EAGVVQSPRYKIIEKKQPVAFWCNPISGHNTLYWYLQNLGQGPELLIRYENEEAVDDSQLPKDRFSAERLKGVDSTLKIQPAELGDSAVYLCASSLDSGNTIYFGEGSWLTVV.

The chain joins TRBV7-9 to TRBJ1-4, with D hard to call. The germline gives CDR1 SEHNR, CDR2 FQNEAQ (reference sequence). V was cut by 1 base and J by 5 bases, with 11 bases left in between. This CDR3 comprises 15 residues. CDR3 residues: CASSLEAGVNEKLFF. In nucleotides, the CDR3 is TGTGCCAGCAGCTTAGAGGCAGGAGTAAATGAAAAACTGTTTTTT.

The chain links TRBV2 to TRBJ1-3; TRBD1 matches 12 bases. The CDR3 is 17 amino acids. Trimming at V came to 4 bases and at J to 3 bases, leaving 7 bases not matched to a gene. The germline CDR1 and CDR2 sequences are SNHLY and FYNNEI. DNA for the CDR3: TGTGCCAGCAGTGCACCATGGGACAGGGGGCATGGAAACACCATATATTTT. Translating gives CASSAPWDRGHGNTIYF.

This chain uses TRBV10-2 with TRBJ2-5; 8 bases are shared with TRBD2. Germline loops: CDR1 WSHSY, CDR2 SAAADI. This CDR3 region has 17 residues. V trimming: 0 bases; J trimming: 2 bases; junction bases outside the gene matches: 8. The CDR3, as DNA: TGCGCCAGCAGTGAGTCCGATAGCGGGGTACCGCAAGAGACCCAGTACTTC. Translating it yields CASSESDSGVPQETQYF.

The J gene is TRBJ1-5, the V gene TRBV5-3, with 7 nucleotides matching TRBD1. TRBV5-3 is filed as an ORF, its function uncertain. Germline trimming cut 8 bases from V and 4 bases from J; bases unmatched to any gene: 15. The CDR3 length is 16 residues. This CDR3 reads CASSGGQVHGNQPQHF. The CDR3 region has the DNA TGTGCCAGCAGCGGAGGACAGGTCCATGGGAATCAGCCCCAGCATTTT.